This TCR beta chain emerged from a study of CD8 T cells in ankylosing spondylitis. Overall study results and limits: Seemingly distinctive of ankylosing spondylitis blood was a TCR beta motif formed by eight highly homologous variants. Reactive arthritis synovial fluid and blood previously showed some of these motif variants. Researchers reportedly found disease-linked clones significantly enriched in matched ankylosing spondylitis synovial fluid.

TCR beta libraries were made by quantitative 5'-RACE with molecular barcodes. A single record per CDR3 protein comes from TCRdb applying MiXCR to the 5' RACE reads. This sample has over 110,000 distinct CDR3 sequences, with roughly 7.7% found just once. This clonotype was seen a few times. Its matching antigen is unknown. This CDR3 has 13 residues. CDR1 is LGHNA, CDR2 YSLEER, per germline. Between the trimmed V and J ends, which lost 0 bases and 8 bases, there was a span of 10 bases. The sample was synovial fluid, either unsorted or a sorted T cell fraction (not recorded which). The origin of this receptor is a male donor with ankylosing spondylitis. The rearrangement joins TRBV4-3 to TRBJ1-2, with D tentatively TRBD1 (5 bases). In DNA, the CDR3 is TGCGCCAGCAGCCAAGAGGGTGGGGCCGGCTACACCTTC. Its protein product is CASSQEGGAGYTF.